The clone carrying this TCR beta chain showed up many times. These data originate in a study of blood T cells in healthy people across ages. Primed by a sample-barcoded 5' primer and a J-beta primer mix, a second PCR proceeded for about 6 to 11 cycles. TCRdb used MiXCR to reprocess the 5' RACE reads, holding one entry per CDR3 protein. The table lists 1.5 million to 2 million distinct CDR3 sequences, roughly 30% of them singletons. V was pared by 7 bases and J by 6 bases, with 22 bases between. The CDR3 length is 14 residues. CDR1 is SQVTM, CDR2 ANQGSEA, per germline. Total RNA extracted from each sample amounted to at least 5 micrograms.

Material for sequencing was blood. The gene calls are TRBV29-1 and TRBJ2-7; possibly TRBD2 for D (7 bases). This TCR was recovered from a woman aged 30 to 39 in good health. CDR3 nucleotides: TGCAGCGCCCGGGGGGTTTCAGGGGCCTCCGAGCAGTACTTC. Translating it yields CSARGVSGASEQYF.